One sample yielded the 26 T cell receptor beta chains listed below, sequenced in a study of cytomegalovirus exposure and HLA in healthy donors. Use of 60 Vbeta and 13 Jbeta primers characterized the PCR. Sequencing used immunoSEQ multiplex PCR; TCRdb keeps in-frame clones, though not all of them. The sample carries some 200,000 clones, roughly nine tenths recorded once. The sample was PBMCs. Receptor source: a girl under three years old in good health and CMV-seronegative.

The rearrangement joins TRBV2 to TRBJ2-1, with 9 bases fitting TRBD2. The J segment lost 6 bases and the V segment lost 6 bases, leaving 12 bases of the junction unmatched. CDR1 is SNHLY and CDR2 is FYNNEI in the germline V gene. The CDR3 runs 16 residues. The CDR3 reads CASSDGTSWGSNEQFF. In DNA, the CDR3 is TGTGCCAGCAGCGACGGGACTAGCTGGGGTTCCAATGAGCAGTTCTTC.

This chain links TRBV4-1 with TRBJ2-3; 13 bases agree with TRBD2. Germline-derived CDR1 and CDR2 are MGHRA and YSYEKL. This CDR3 has 16 amino acids. J lost 7 bases, V lost 2 bases, and 6 bases had no gene match. CDR3 loop: CASSQPPGLAGYTQYF. The DNA of the CDR3 is TGCGCCAGCAGCCAACCCCCGGGACTAGCGGGGTATACGCAGTATTTT.

The chain combines TRBV12-5 with TRBJ2-5; the match to TRBD2 covers 10 bases. V was pared by 7 bases and J by 4 bases, with 12 bases of the junction left unmatched. Germline CDR1 LGHNT, CDR2 FRNRAP. The CDR3 has 16 amino acids. The CDR3 coding sequence is TGTGCTAGTGCCCGGGGGGTAGCGGGGGGACTAGAGACCCAGTACTTC. This translates into CASARGVAGGLETQYF.

V and J are TRBV6-1 and TRBJ2-2, with 13 bases lining up with TRBD2. Trimming at V came to 1 base and at J to 7 bases, leaving 9 bases not matched to a gene. The CDR3 is 18 residues long. Germline V lookup: CDR1 MNHNS, CDR2 SASEGT. The CDR3 nucleotides are TGTGCCAGCAGTGAAGAAGTCGGACTAGCGGGAGTTGTCGGGGAGCTGTTTTTT. It yields the protein CASSEEVGLAGVVGELFF.

Written as DNA, the CDR3 is TGTGCCAGCAGCCCGGACAGGGGAGGAAACTATGGCTACACCTTC. The encoded protein is CASSPDRGGNYGYTF. This chain joins TRBV7-8 and TRBJ1-2; 9 nucleotides align to TRBD1. This CDR3 comprises 15 residues. V trimming: 5 bases; J trimming: 2 bases; junction bases outside the gene matches: 6. Germline CDR1 SGHVS, CDR2 FQNEAQ.

This chain joins TRBV28 and TRBJ1-2; tentatively, D is TRBD1 (5 bases). CDR1 MDHEN and CDR2 SYDVKM come from the germline V gene. V was cut by 6 bases and J by 5 bases, with 19 bases left in between. The CDR3 covers 15 residues. In DNA form, the CDR3 reads TGTGCCAGCAGGTGGACATCCCCTTATGGGTATGGCTACACCTTC. Translation: CASRWTSPYGYGYTF.

The V gene is TRBV9, the J gene TRBJ2-5; D is perhaps TRBD2 (7 bases). Per germline, CDR1 SGDLS and CDR2 YYNGEE. This CDR3 contains 16 residues. The germline V and J ends were trimmed by 1 base and 1 base, with 14 bases remaining between them. CDR3: CASSVSIGGAQETQYF. CDR3 in DNA: TGTGCCAGCAGCGTATCAATTGGGGGGGCCCAAGAGACCCAGTACTTC. The full variable domain, rest sourced from reference TRBV9 and TRBJ2-5, is DSGVTQTPKHLITATGQRVTLRCSPRSGDLSVYWYQQSLDQGLQFLIQYYNGEERAKGNILERFSAQQFPDLHSELNLSSLELGDSALYFCASSVSIGGAQETQYFGPGTRLLVL.

The sample holds one count of this clone. V gene TRBV9 combines with J gene TRBJ1-4, with a weak D call TRBD1 (5 bases). There are 15 residues in the CDR3. Germline V lookup: CDR1 SGDLS, CDR2 YYNGEE. V was cut by 4 bases and J by 0 bases, with 10 bases left in between. The CDR3 bases are TGTGCCAGCAGCACAGGTTTTACAACTAATGAAAAACTGTTTTTT. Translated, it gives CASSTGFTTNEKLFF.

This clone turned up a few times. This rearrangement joins TRBV4-1 to TRBJ1-6, with D maybe TRBD1 (6 bases). Germline V lookup: CDR1 MGHRA, CDR2 YSYEKL. V was clipped by 0 bases and J by 5 bases, with 11 bases between them. This CDR3 is built from 16 residues. Here the CDR3 reads CASSQDAQGNNSPLHF. The CDR3 nucleotides are TGCGCCAGCAGCCAAGACGCGCAGGGGAATAATTCACCCCTCCACTTT.

Details on this clone: A read error may produce the germline difference seen at one junction end. The J gene is TRBJ1-4, the V gene TRBV7-9; a possible D gene is TRBD1 (6 bases). This CDR3 is 16 amino acids long. Germline CDR1 SEHNR, CDR2 FQNEAQ (reference sequence). Here the CDR3 reads CSSSQNRVGANEKLFF. DNA for the CDR3: TGTTCCAGCAGTCAAAACAGGGTCGGTGCTAATGAAAAACTGTTTTTT.

Notes on this clone: One end of the junction varies from germline; a read error may be responsible. The J gene is TRBJ1-1, the V gene TRBV7-9; 8 bases fit TRBD1. This CDR3 region has 17 residues. CDR1 and CDR2 (germline): SEHNR, FQNEAQ (reference sequence). The chain's CDR3 is CSSSSPLRDRYNTEAFF. In DNA form, the CDR3 reads TGTTCCAGCAGCTCGCCACTCCGGGACAGGTATAACACTGAAGCTTTCTTT.

J is TRBJ2-5 and V is TRBV9; a weak D match, TRBD1 (6 bases). CDR3 length: 14 amino acids. Germline V gene sequence: CDR1 SGDLS, CDR2 YYNGEE. V was cut by 0 bases and J by 2 bases, with 8 bases left in between. CDR3 protein: CASSVDQGQETQYF. Written as DNA, the CDR3 is TGTGCCAGCAGCGTAGATCAGGGGCAAGAGACCCAGTACTTC.

The J gene is TRBJ2-3, the V gene TRBV5-4; 14 bases align to TRBD2. The germline CDR1 and CDR2 sequences are SGHNT and YYREEE (reference sequence). There are 16 residues in the CDR3. Losses at the gene ends were 0 bases for V and 10 bases for J; bases not matched to a gene: 7. CDR3 DNA: TGTGCCAGCAGCTTGGCGACTAGCGGGGGGGCTTTTGCGCAGTATTTT. Protein product: CASSLATSGGAFAQYF.

The V and J genes are TRBV4-2 and TRBJ2-7, with TRBD2 identical over 10 bases. CDR1 and CDR2 (germline): LGHNA, YNFKEQ. The CDR3 sequence is 16 residues long. Trimming cost V 3 bases and J 1 base; bases outside gene matches: 6. The CDR3 DNA follows: TGTGCCAGCAGCCAGGGCCTAGCGGGGGCGTCCTACGAGCAGTACTTC. Residues: CASSQGLAGASYEQYF.

This clone has just a few counts. The chain joins TRBV11-2 to TRBJ2-7; 12 bases map to TRBD1. Trimming took 6 bases from V and 4 from J; bases not matched to a gene: 7. Per germline, CDR1 SGHAT and CDR2 FQNNGV. The CDR3 runs 15 residues. The CDR3 DNA follows: TGTGCCAGCAGAAAGCCGGGACAGGGGGCGTACGAGCAGTACTTC. Protein: CASRKPGQGAYEQYF.

This clone was recorded only once. The gene calls are TRBV10-3 and TRBJ1-3; 7 nucleotides line up with TRBD1. The trim removed 6 bases at V and 4 bases at J, leaving 9 bases unmatched. The CDR3 runs to 15 residues. Germline CDR1 ENHRY, CDR2 SYGVKD. For the CDR3, the DNA is TGTGCCATCAGATCTACAGGGGTCGCAGGAAACACCATATATTTT. Its protein product is CAIRSTGVAGNTIYF.

The chain carries TRBV10-2 and TRBJ1-6; no clear D gene. The CDR3 totals 13 residues. Germline V gene lookup returns CDR1 WSHSY and CDR2 SAAADI. The V end was cut by 2 bases, the J end by 10 bases, with 9 bases between. The CDR3 coding sequence is TGCGCCAGCAGTGAGGTAGAGGGCTCACCCCTCCACTTT. It translates to CASSEVEGSPLHF.

The rearrangement links TRBV30 to TRBJ2-3; TRBD1 matches at 7 bases. Germline trimming cut 7 bases from V and 1 base from J; bases unmatched to any gene: 8. The CDR3 length is 14 residues. Germline values: CDR1 GTSNPN, CDR2 SVGIG (reference sequence). CDR3 in amino acids: CASQRTGRTDTQYF. CDR3 DNA sequence: TGTGCCTCCCAGAGGACAGGCCGCACAGATACGCAGTATTTT.

This chain uses TRBV7-9 with TRBJ2-1; D perhaps matches TRBD2 (6 bases). This CDR3 comprises 18 residues. Germline V gene data show CDR1 as SEHNR and CDR2 as FQNEAQ (reference sequence). V lost 3 bases, J lost 0 bases, and 18 bases lay in between. CDR3 in amino acids: CASSFPPGGESSYNEQFF. The CDR3 DNA follows: TGTGCCAGCAGCTTTCCCCCTGGCGGGGAGAGCTCCTACAATGAGCAGTTCTTC. Together with reference TRBV7-9 and TRBJ2-1, the CDR3 gives the full variable domain: DTGVSQNPRHKITKRGQNVTFRCDPISEHNRLYWYRQTLGQGPEFLTYFQNEAQLEKSRLLSDRFSAERPKGSFSTLEIQRTEQGDSAMYLCASSFPPGGESSYNEQFFGPGTRLTVL.

The gene calls are TRBV10-3 and TRBJ1-2; D not certain. Germline CDR1 ENHRY, CDR2 SYGVKD. Trimming shortened V by 0 bases and J by 4 bases, and 6 bases separated the two germline ends. This CDR3 contains 13 residues. Here the CDR3 DNA reads TGTGCCATCAGTGAGTCTGTCGGCTATGGCTACACCTTC. The encoded protein is CAISESVGYGYTF.

V is TRBV30 and J is TRBJ1-4; D is undetermined. V was pared by 7 bases and J by 0 bases, with 15 bases between. Looked up from germline, CDR1 is GTSNPN and CDR2 is SVGIG (reference sequence). The CDR3 sequence is 15 residues long. DNA of the CDR3: TGTGCCTTAGCCCCAACACCGGCAACTAATGAAAAACTGTTTTTT. The encoded protein is CALAPTPATNEKLFF.

The rearrangement links TRBV6-5 to TRBJ1-2; possible D gene TRBD1, 5 bases. The germline V gene encodes CDR1 MNHEY and CDR2 SVGAGI. Trimming stripped 5 bases from V and 2 bases from J, with 15 bases between. CDR3 length: 15 amino acids. In DNA, the CDR3 is TGTGCCAGCAGTCCCCCGGGGGTGGGGAACTATGGCTACACCTTC. Residues: CASSPPGVGNYGYTF.

The chain carries TRBV2 and TRBJ2-1, with 9 bases lining up with TRBD1. Looked up from germline, CDR1 is SNHLY and CDR2 is FYNNEI. Germline trimming cut 9 bases from V and 4 bases from J; bases unmatched to any gene: 7. The CDR3 spans 14 residues. The CDR3 reads CASRSGQGYNEQFF. Here the CDR3 DNA reads TGTGCCAGTCGTTCGGGACAGGGATACAATGAGCAGTTCTTC.

This clone has more than one count but fewer than ten. The chain recombines TRBV4-1 with TRBJ1-2, with D tentatively TRBD1 (6 bases). V dropped 0 bases and J dropped 6 bases, with 14 bases sitting between them. CDR3 size: 15 residues. Germline CDR1 reads MGHRA; CDR2 reads YSYEKL. CDR3 coding DNA: TGCGCCAGCAGCCAAGAACACAAACAGGGAGATGGCTACACCTTC. This gives the protein CASSQEHKQGDGYTF.

This clone was observed once. The chain combines TRBV6-1 with TRBJ2-1; D is possibly TRBD1 (5 bases). The CDR3 contains 13 residues. CDR1 is MNHNS and CDR2 is SASEGT in the germline V gene. Deletions cut 4 bases from V and 5 bases from J, with 9 bases between. The CDR3 sequence is CASSADSHNEQFF. In nucleotides, the CDR3 is TGTGCCAGCAGTGCCGACAGCCACAATGAGCAGTTCTTC.

V usage is TRBV11-2 and J usage is TRBJ2-7; D might be TRBD1 (6 bases). The germline V gene encodes CDR1 SGHAT and CDR2 FQNNGV. The CDR3 contains 14 residues. Between the trimmed V and J ends, which lost 6 bases and 0 bases, there was a span of 12 bases. In DNA form, the CDR3 reads TGTGCCAGCAGACCGACAGGCTTCTCCTACGAGCAGTACTTC. Its protein product is CASRPTGFSYEQYF. The variable domain in full, with the rest retrieved from reference TRBV11-2 and TRBJ2-7, is EAGVAQSPRYKIIEKRQSVAFWCNPISGHATLYWYQQILGQGPKLLIQFQNNGVVDDSQLPKDRFSAERLKGVDSTLKIQPAKLEDSAVYLCASRPTGFSYEQYFGPGTRLTVT.